This T cell receptor beta chain was identified in a study of CD8 T cells in ankylosing spondylitis. Study outcomes and limitations: Ankylosing spondylitis blood appeared to carry a characteristic TCR beta motif of seven to nine highly homologous variants. Disease-linked clones displayed a CD8+ phenotype and appeared relatively rarely in peripheral blood. Disease-linked clones were reportedly significantly enriched in matched ankylosing spondylitis synovial fluid.

There are 14 residues in the CDR3. Trimming stripped 3 bases from V and 2 bases from J, with 13 bases between. Germline lookup yields CDR1 GTSNPN and CDR2 SVGIG (reference sequence). This clonotype came up a few times. Its cognate antigen is unknown. From the 5' RACE reads, TCRdb called clonotypes with MiXCR, one entry per CDR3 protein. Of fewer than 550,000 distinct CDR3 sequences in the sample, 5.3% were seen once. The rearrangement joins TRBV30 to TRBJ2-5; D is tentatively TRBD1 or TRBD2 (5 bases each). The receptor's source is a male donor with ankylosing spondylitis. Sequencing used blood, either unsorted or a sorted T cell fraction (not recorded which). In nucleotides, the CDR3 is TGTGCCTGGAGCAGTTGGGGGTTTCAAGAGACCCAGTACTTC. Amino acids: CAWSSWGFQETQYF.